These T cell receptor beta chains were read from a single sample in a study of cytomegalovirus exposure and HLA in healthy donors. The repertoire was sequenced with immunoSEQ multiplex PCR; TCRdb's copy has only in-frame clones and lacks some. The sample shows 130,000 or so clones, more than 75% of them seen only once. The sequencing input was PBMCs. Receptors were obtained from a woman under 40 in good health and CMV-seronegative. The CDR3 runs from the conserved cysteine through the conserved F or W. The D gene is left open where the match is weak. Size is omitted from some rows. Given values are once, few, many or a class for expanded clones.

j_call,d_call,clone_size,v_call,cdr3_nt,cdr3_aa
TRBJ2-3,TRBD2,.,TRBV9,TGTGCCAGCAGCGGATTTAGCGGGGGGCCGGGAGATACGCAGTATTTT,CASSGFSGGPGDTQYF
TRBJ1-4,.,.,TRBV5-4,TGTGCCAGCAGCGTCTCCCCAACTAATGAAAAACTGTTTTTT,CASSVSPTNEKLFF
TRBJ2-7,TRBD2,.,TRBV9,TGTGCCAGCAGCGTAGCTAGCGGGGGCTACGAGCAGTACTTC,CASSVASGGYEQYF
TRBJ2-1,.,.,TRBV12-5,TGTGCTAGTGGTACCGGGGGGCCATGGAATGAGCAGTTCTTC,CASGTGGPWNEQFF
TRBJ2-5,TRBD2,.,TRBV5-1,TGCGCCAGCATCATGGCGGGGGGACAAGAGACCCAGTACTTC,CASIMAGGQETQYF
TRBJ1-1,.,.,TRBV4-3,TGCGCCAGCAGCCAAGATTTTAGTCCAGGGAAGAACACTGAAGCTTTCTTT,CASSQDFSPGKNTEAFF
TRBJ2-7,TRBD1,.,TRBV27,TGTGCCAGCAGTTCAAGGACAGGGCGAAGCTCCTACGAGCAGTACTTC,CASSSRTGRSSYEQYF
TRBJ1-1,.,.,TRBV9,TGTGCCAGCAGCGAGGGCCCCGGGGGGGGAGACACTGAAGCTTTCTTT,CASSEGPGGGDTEAFF
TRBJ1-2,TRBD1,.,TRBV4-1,TGCGCCAGCAGCCGCCAAACAGGGGAAAATGGCTACACCTTC,CASSRQTGENGYTF
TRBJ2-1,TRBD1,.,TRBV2,TGTGCAGAAAGCCTGGACAGGGGGGGGTACAATGAGCAGTTCTTC,CAESLDRGGYNEQFF
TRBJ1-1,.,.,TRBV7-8,TGTGCCAGCAGCTTAGTTTCCCCGTCCGGCACTGAAGCTTTCTTT,CASSLVSPSGTEAFF
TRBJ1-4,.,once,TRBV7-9,TGTGCCAGCAGCGCGGGGGAAGGAAGGGAAAAACTGTTTTTT,CASSAGEGREKLFF
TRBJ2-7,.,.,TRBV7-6,TGTGCCAGCAGCTCTAACGGGGGAGGGTCCAGGGGTTACGAGCAGTACTTC,CASSSNGGGSRGYEQYF